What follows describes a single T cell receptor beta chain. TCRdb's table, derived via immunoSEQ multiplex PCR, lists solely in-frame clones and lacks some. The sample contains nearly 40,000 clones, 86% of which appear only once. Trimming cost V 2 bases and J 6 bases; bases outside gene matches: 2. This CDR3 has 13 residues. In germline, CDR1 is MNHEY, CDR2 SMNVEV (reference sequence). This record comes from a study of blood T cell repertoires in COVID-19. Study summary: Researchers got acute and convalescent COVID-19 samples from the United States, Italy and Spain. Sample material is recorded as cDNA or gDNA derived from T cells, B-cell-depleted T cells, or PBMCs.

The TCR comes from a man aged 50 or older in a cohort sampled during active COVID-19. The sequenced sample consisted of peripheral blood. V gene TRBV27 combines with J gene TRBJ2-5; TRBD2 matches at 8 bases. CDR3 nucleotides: TGTGCCAGCAGTTTAGGGACTAGGCAGACCCAGTACTTC. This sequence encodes CASSLGTRQTQYF.